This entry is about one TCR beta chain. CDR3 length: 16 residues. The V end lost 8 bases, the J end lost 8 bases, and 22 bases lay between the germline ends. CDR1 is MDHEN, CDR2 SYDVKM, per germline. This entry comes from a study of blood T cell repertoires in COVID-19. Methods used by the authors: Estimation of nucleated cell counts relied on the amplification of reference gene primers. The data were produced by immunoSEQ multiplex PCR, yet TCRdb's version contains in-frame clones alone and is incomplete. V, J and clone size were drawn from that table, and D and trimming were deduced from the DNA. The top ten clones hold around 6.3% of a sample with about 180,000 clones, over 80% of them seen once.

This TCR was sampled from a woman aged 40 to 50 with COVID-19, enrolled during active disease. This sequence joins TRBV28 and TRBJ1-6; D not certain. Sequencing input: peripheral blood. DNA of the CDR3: TGTGCCAGCCAACTTTCCCCGAGACGGAGGGATTCACCCCTCCACTTT. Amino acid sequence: CASQLSPRRRDSPLHF.